This TCR beta chain was captured in a study of response to subunit inactivated influenza vaccine. Study results and caveats: Seasonal influenza vaccination, on each occasion, was suggested by the authors to recruit few new T cells.

Germline V gene lookup returns CDR1 MNHNS and CDR2 SASEGT. The CDR3 totals 14 residues. Trimming pared 6 bases from V and 5 bases from J, leaving 11 bases between. TCRdb ran MiXCR on the RT-PCR reads and lists one entry per CDR3 protein. The data show 200,000 to 300,000 distinct CDR3 sequences, more than 9% seen once. With regard to this clonotype: Its cognate antigen is unknown.

The J gene is TRBJ1-6, the V gene TRBV6-1; D not certain. The TCR comes from a man aged 45-65 years who received an inactivated influenza vaccine. Sequenced here: non-naive T cells sorted from PBMCs, sampled around two weeks before vaccination. Here the CDR3 reads CASRHSTDNSPLHF. The CDR3 bases are TGTGCCAGCAGACACAGTACGGATAATTCACCCCTCCACTTT.